This T cell receptor (beta chain) came from a study of Graves' ophthalmopathy and Graves' hyperthyroidism. Whole-study results and caveats: In predicting ophthalmopathy progression, the model reached approximately 70% sensitivity and around 72% specificity. Blood shared most expanded thyroid clonotypes above 0.001 frequency.

Per germline, CDR1 MGHDK and CDR2 SYGVNS. This CDR3 region has 15 residues. The V gene end was trimmed by 6 bases and the J gene end by 3 bases; junction bases not matched to a gene: 7. Comment on this clonotype: Its antigen remains unknown.

Having ophthalmopathy, the donors showed moderate-to-severe activity, CAS ≥3 and NOSPECS ≥4, with disease lasting under 3 months. A diagnosis was made from clinical symptoms together with serum thyroxine, TRAb, thyroid ultrasound and orbital computed tomography. RNA transcripts were the source from which TCR beta CDR3 regions were amplified. An initial RT-PCR round employing HTBI primers preceded a second-round multiplex PCR. TCRdb passed the multiplex PCR reads through MiXCR, listing each CDR3 protein once. The data contain roughly 700,000 distinct CDR3 sequences, 35% to 50% of them singletons. This sequence joins TRBV25-1 and TRBJ1-4; 7 bases are a match to TRBD1. The sample taken for sequencing was peripheral blood. The TCR was taken from an adult man with Graves' ophthalmopathy. The CDR3 reads CASSQSGTANEKLFF. In DNA form, the CDR3 reads TGTGCCAGCAGCCAATCCGGGACAGCTAATGAAAAACTGTTTTTT. Filled out from reference TRBV25-1 and TRBJ1-4, the complete variable domain reads EADIYQTPRYLVIGTGKKITLECSQTMGHDKMYWYQQDPGMELHLIHYSYGVNSTEKGDLSSESTVSRIRTEHFPLTLESARPSHTSQYLCASSQSGTANEKLFFGSGTQLSVL.